Detailed here is one T cell receptor beta chain. Its specificity is unknown. This PCR relied on a set of 60 Vbeta primers and 13 Jbeta primers. Sequencing used immunoSEQ multiplex PCR; TCRdb keeps in-frame clones, though not all of them. The sample contains 95,000 to 150,000 clones, 70% to 80% of which appear only once. This entry is derived from a study of cytomegalovirus exposure and HLA in healthy donors. Overall study findings and caveats: Owing to their indistinguishability, certain V segments, notably TRBV6-2 and TRBV6-3, were excluded. Listed as cytomegalovirus-associated were 150 or so TCR beta chains.

Germline CDR1 is SGHTA and CDR2 is FQGNSA. This CDR3 region has 17 residues. Germline trimming cut 5 bases from V and 0 bases from J; bases unmatched to any gene: 4. The receptor's source is a woman between 35 and 50 years old in good health and CMV-seropositive. The source material was PBMCs. V usage is TRBV7-2 and J usage is TRBJ2-1; 13 bases map to TRBD2. The CDR3 sequence is CASSTGTSGISYNEQFF. The CDR3 DNA follows: TGTGCCAGCAGCACGGGGACTAGCGGGATCTCCTACAATGAGCAGTTCTTC.